Sequencing of this T cell receptor beta chain was carried out in a study of cytomegalovirus exposure and HLA in healthy donors. Study-level information: Researchers previously reported finding 90 million to 120 million unique TCR beta sequences from 150 million to 200 million T cells. Findings and caveats of the study: For most subjects, TCR beta sequences were reported to predict HLA-A and HLA-B alleles with accuracy.

Both 60 Vbeta primers and 13 Jbeta primers went into the PCR. Only in-frame clones appear in the TCRdb table, and some are missing; sequencing was by immunoSEQ multiplex PCR. The table lists about 160,000 clones, approximately 84% of them singletons, with more than 0.35% in the top ten. CDR1 is SQVTM and CDR2 is ANQGSEA in the germline V gene. CDR3 size: 15 residues. The ends lost 3 bases at V and 5 bases at J; junction bases unmatched: 11. To note about this clone: What it binds is not known.

The sequence was collected from a boy aged 2 to 10 in good health and CMV-seronegative. The sample consisted of PBMCs. The chain combines TRBV29-1 with TRBJ2-5, with 8 bases that match TRBD2. The CDR3 DNA reads as TGCAGCGTTGAGGGGTTAGCGGGATTTCTGGAGACCCAGTACTTC. Residues: CSVEGLAGFLETQYF.